The rows below give T cell receptor beta chains drawn from one sample of a study of regulatory T cells in long-lasting Graves disease. TCRdb itself ran the multiplex PCR reads through MiXCR, one entry per CDR3 protein. The sample holds approximately 400,000 distinct CDR3 sequences, roughly a sixth seen once. Sequenced material: peripheral blood mononuclear cells (PBMCs), taken at new diagnosis, from a patient treated with antithyroid drugs. Receptors were obtained from a female donor with Graves disease. CDR3s leave out the opening cysteine and the closing phenylalanine or tryptophan. Each record gives: V gene, J gene, CDR3 length, D gene, CDR3 protein. A D gene is named only where the DNA matches it firmly.

v_call: TRBV3-1
j_call: TRBJ2-3
cdr3_length: 13
d_call: -
cdr3_aa: ASSQDGVETDTQY

v_call: TRBV18
j_call: TRBJ2-5
cdr3_length: 9
d_call: -
cdr3_aa: ASSRKETQY

v_call: TRBV11-2
j_call: TRBJ2-2
cdr3_length: 12
d_call: -
cdr3_aa: ASSSNSGAGELF

v_call: TRBV19
j_call: TRBJ1-5
cdr3_length: 12
d_call: -
cdr3_aa: ASARQSIEEPQH

v_call: TRBV9
j_call: TRBJ1-6
cdr3_length: 14
d_call: -
cdr3_aa: ASSVAETRENSPLH

v_call: TRBV18
j_call: TRBJ2-5
cdr3_length: 13
d_call: -
cdr3_aa: ASSPPSHSGETQY

v_call: TRBV20-1
j_call: TRBJ1-1
cdr3_length: 11
d_call: -
cdr3_aa: SARRGEGTEAF

v_call: TRBV4-1
j_call: TRBJ1-3
cdr3_length: 15
d_call: -
cdr3_aa: ASSRKTEGSSGNTIY

v_call: TRBV25-1
j_call: TRBJ1-5
cdr3_length: 13
d_call: -
cdr3_aa: ASSEAVSGNQPQH

v_call: TRBV11-3
j_call: TRBJ2-3
cdr3_length: 18
d_call: TRBD2
cdr3_aa: ASSPGTSGRAASGTDTQY

v_call: TRBV28
j_call: TRBJ2-7
cdr3_length: 15
d_call: -
cdr3_aa: ASNRVGGASNLYEQY

v_call: TRBV20-1
j_call: TRBJ2-5
cdr3_length: 16
d_call: -
cdr3_aa: SARVPLLEFGQRETQY

v_call: TRBV12-3/TRBV12-4
j_call: TRBJ1-5
cdr3_length: 10
d_call: -
cdr3_aa: ASILSLGPQH

v_call: TRBV12-3/TRBV12-4
j_call: TRBJ1-1
cdr3_length: 11
d_call: TRBD1
cdr3_aa: ASISDRGGKAF

v_call: TRBV27
j_call: TRBJ2-3
cdr3_length: 14
d_call: -
cdr3_aa: ASSLSAQWAGQTQY

v_call: TRBV12-3/TRBV12-4
j_call: TRBJ2-7
cdr3_length: 14
d_call: -
cdr3_aa: ASSLRQWTSSYEQY

v_call: TRBV6-2/TRBV6-3
j_call: TRBJ2-7
cdr3_length: 16
d_call: TRBD2
cdr3_aa: ASSSTKGLAADTYEQY

v_call: TRBV28
j_call: TRBJ2-3
cdr3_length: 15
d_call: TRBD2
cdr3_aa: ASSAPGRREPTDTQY

v_call: TRBV7-9
j_call: TRBJ2-3
cdr3_length: 12
d_call: -
cdr3_aa: ASSLLPDTDTQY

v_call: TRBV6-1
j_call: TRBJ1-6
cdr3_length: 15
d_call: -
cdr3_aa: ASSEPTQPGPASPLH

v_call: TRBV6-1
j_call: TRBJ2-3
cdr3_length: 12
d_call: -
cdr3_aa: ASSTLSSTDTQY

v_call: TRBV20-1
j_call: TRBJ1-1
cdr3_length: 11
d_call: -
cdr3_aa: SAREAQTTEAF

v_call: TRBV19
j_call: TRBJ1-1
cdr3_length: 12
d_call: -
cdr3_aa: ASSPVQTNTEAF